This T cell receptor (beta chain) originates from a study of shared clonotypes between healthy human individuals. The study, taken as a whole, reports: Donors were few, which limited the genetic and exposure-history diversity represented.

Donors comprised healthy HIV-negative adults lacking recent acute infections or vaccinations. With 5 bases removed from V and 0 bases from J, the gap between germline ends came to 10 bases. The CDR3 spans 14 residues. The germline V gene has CDR1 MNHEY and CDR2 SMNVEV (reference sequence). As concerns this clone: The antigen remains undetermined.

Method: immunoSEQ multiplex PCR; TCRdb's copy keeps in-frame clones and lacks some. The profile shows roughly 2,500,000 clones, 80% to 95% of them singletons. The TCR originated in a man aged 18-30 years in good health. Some clones in this sample may be carry-over from other donors' samples. What was sequenced was naive CD4+ T cells from PBMCs. Subset here: CD45RA+ positively selected. This rearrangement joins TRBV27 to TRBJ2-5, with a tentative D call TRBD2 (5 bases). CDR3 in DNA: TGTGCCAGCAGTAGGCGGCGGGACCAAGAGACCCAGTACTTC. The encoded protein is CASSRRRDQETQYF.